A selection of T cell receptor beta chains follows, all from one sample in a study of T cell repertoires in cytomegalovirus infection. MiXCR, run by TCRdb on the reads, gives a single entry per CDR3 protein. The table includes 450,000 to 600,000 distinct CDR3 sequences, approximately 10% detected once. Sequencing was done on a sample of PBMCs. These receptors originate from a human donor in good health (CMV status not recorded). Some clones in this sample may be carry-over from other donors' samples. The CDR3 runs from the conserved cysteine through the conserved F or W. D genes are given only for firm matches. Only part of the rows carry a size: once, few, many, or a class if the clone is expanded.

d_call: TRBD2
j_call: TRBJ2-7
clone_size: many
v_call: TRBV7-2
cdr3_nt: TGTGCCAGCAGCTTAGCACCTCGGCGGGAGGTCAAAGTGTGGGAGCAGTACTTC
cdr3_aa: CASSLAPRREVKVWEQYF

d_call: TRBD2
j_call: TRBJ2-5
clone_size: many
v_call: TRBV7-9
cdr3_nt: TGTGCCAGCAGCTCGAGCGGGGATGAGACCCAGTACTTC
cdr3_aa: CASSSSGDETQYF

d_call: NA
j_call: TRBJ2-7
clone_size: many
v_call: TRBV7-2
cdr3_nt: TGTGCCAGCAGCCCAAGCCTGGGACGAGAGCAGTACTTC
cdr3_aa: CASSPSLGREQYF

d_call: NA
j_call: TRBJ2-3
clone_size: NA
v_call: TRBV7-9
cdr3_nt: TGTGCCAGCAGCTCCTTCTACAGGGCTAGCACAGATACGCAGTATTTT
cdr3_aa: CASSSFYRASTDTQYF

d_call: NA
j_call: TRBJ2-7
clone_size: many
v_call: TRBV7-9
cdr3_nt: TGTGCCAGCAGCTTGACCCCCGGGACGGGAGATTACGAGCAGTACTTC
cdr3_aa: CASSLTPGTGDYEQYF

d_call: NA
j_call: TRBJ1-1
clone_size: few
v_call: TRBV2
cdr3_nt: TGTGCCAGCAGTGAACTCTTGGGGTTAAAAGGGGGCACTGAAGCTTTCTTT
cdr3_aa: CASSELLGLKGGTEAFF

d_call: TRBD2
j_call: TRBJ2-1
clone_size: NA
v_call: TRBV10-3
cdr3_nt: TGTGCCATCAGTGACCAATTAGCGGGAGGCTCCTACAATGAGCAGTTCTTC
cdr3_aa: CAISDQLAGGSYNEQFF

d_call: NA
j_call: TRBJ1-3
clone_size: many
v_call: TRBV12-3/TRBV12-4
cdr3_nt: TGTGCCAGCAGTTTACCAGGGCTTGGAAACACCATATATTTT
cdr3_aa: CASSLPGLGNTIYF

d_call: TRBD1
j_call: TRBJ2-3
clone_size: few
v_call: TRBV12-3/TRBV12-4
cdr3_nt: TGTGCCAGCAGTTTAACGTATCAGGGGGCGCGGGATACGCAGTATTTT
cdr3_aa: CASSLTYQGARDTQYF

d_call: NA
j_call: TRBJ2-3
clone_size: many
v_call: TRBV7-9
cdr3_nt: TGTGCCAGCAGCCTCAGTTTTGCGGCCGGGAGCACAGATACGCAGTATTTT
cdr3_aa: CASSLSFAAGSTDTQYF

d_call: NA
j_call: TRBJ2-3
clone_size: NA
v_call: TRBV20-1
cdr3_nt: TGCAGTGCTAGAGATCTGAGAGGATTTTTGACAGATACGCAGTATTTT
cdr3_aa: CSARDLRGFLTDTQYF

d_call: NA
j_call: TRBJ2-7
clone_size: many
v_call: TRBV2
cdr3_nt: TGTGCCAGCAGTGACGTAAGACTAGTCGAGCAGTACTTC
cdr3_aa: CASSDVRLVEQYF

d_call: TRBD2
j_call: TRBJ2-1
clone_size: NA
v_call: TRBV28
cdr3_nt: TGTGCCAGCAGTTTGCTAGCGGGGACCCCCTACAATGAGCAGTTCTTC
cdr3_aa: CASSLLAGTPYNEQFF

d_call: NA
j_call: TRBJ2-1
clone_size: NA
v_call: TRBV19
cdr3_nt: TGTGCCAGTAGGACCACGGGAAATGAGCAGTTCTTC
cdr3_aa: CASRTTGNEQFF

d_call: TRBD1
j_call: TRBJ2-1
clone_size: NA
v_call: TRBV2
cdr3_nt: TGTGCCAGCAGCACCACACACCGGGACAGGGGGCTCGAGCAGTTCTTC
cdr3_aa: CASSTTHRDRGLEQFF

d_call: TRBD1
j_call: TRBJ1-2
clone_size: many
v_call: TRBV7-2
cdr3_nt: TGTGCCACCGGGACAGCTAGAAACTATGGCTACACCTTC
cdr3_aa: CATGTARNYGYTF

d_call: TRBD2
j_call: TRBJ2-3
clone_size: few
v_call: TRBV28
cdr3_nt: TGTGCCAGCAATCCTCGGGGGGGGCGGAGCACAGATACGCAGTATTTT
cdr3_aa: CASNPRGGRSTDTQYF

d_call: NA
j_call: TRBJ1-4
clone_size: NA
v_call: TRBV20-1
cdr3_nt: TGCAGTGCGACCACAGGAGCCCTTAATGAAAAACTGTTTTTT
cdr3_aa: CSATTGALNEKLFF

d_call: TRBD2
j_call: TRBJ2-7
clone_size: many
v_call: TRBV2
cdr3_nt: TGTGCCAGCAGTATAGGACTAGCGGGAGTACAGACCTACGAGCAGTACTTC
cdr3_aa: CASSIGLAGVQTYEQYF

d_call: NA
j_call: TRBJ2-1
clone_size: many
v_call: TRBV11-2
cdr3_nt: TGTGCCAGCAGCTTAGAACCAGCTTGGGGTGAGCAGTTCTTC
cdr3_aa: CASSLEPAWGEQFF

d_call: TRBD1
j_call: TRBJ1-5
clone_size: medium-sized
v_call: TRBV18
cdr3_nt: TGTGCCAGCAGCCCCGGGACAGCTAGCAATCAGCCCCAGCATTTT
cdr3_aa: CASSPGTASNQPQHF

d_call: TRBD2
j_call: TRBJ2-3
clone_size: NA
v_call: TRBV20-1
cdr3_nt: TGCAGTGCTAGAGATGCTAGCGGGTCCACAGATACGCAGTATTTT
cdr3_aa: CSARDASGSTDTQYF

d_call: TRBD1
j_call: TRBJ1-6
clone_size: NA
v_call: TRBV28
cdr3_nt: TGTGCCAGCAGTTCCCTGGACAGGGGGCGATCACCCCTCCACTTT
cdr3_aa: CASSSLDRGRSPLHF

d_call: TRBD2
j_call: TRBJ2-2
clone_size: many
v_call: TRBV19
cdr3_nt: TGTGCCAGTAGTCCACGGGGACTAGCGGGAGGGTACACCGGGGAGCTGTTTTTT
cdr3_aa: CASSPRGLAGGYTGELFF

d_call: NA
j_call: TRBJ2-2
clone_size: many
v_call: TRBV5-1
cdr3_nt: TGCGCCAGCAGCCCGACAGGGAACACCGGGGAGCTGTTTTTT
cdr3_aa: CASSPTGNTGELFF

d_call: TRBD1
j_call: TRBJ1-5
clone_size: many
v_call: TRBV12-3/TRBV12-4
cdr3_nt: TGTGCCAGCAGTCCTACAGGGGATTCCAATCAGCCCCAGCATTTT
cdr3_aa: CASSPTGDSNQPQHF

d_call: NA
j_call: TRBJ1-2
clone_size: NA
v_call: TRBV5-1
cdr3_nt: TGCGCCAGCAGGTCACCAGGACCGGACTATGGCTACACCTTC
cdr3_aa: CASRSPGPDYGYTF

d_call: NA
j_call: TRBJ2-6
clone_size: many
v_call: TRBV6-2/TRBV6-3
cdr3_nt: TGTGCCAGCAGCGTTAGGGGGGACGACGTCCTGACTTTC
cdr3_aa: CASSVRGDDVLTF

d_call: NA
j_call: TRBJ2-7
clone_size: few
v_call: TRBV7-9
cdr3_nt: TGTGCCAGCAGCTCCGACAGAGCCTACTACGAGCAGTACTTC
cdr3_aa: CASSSDRAYYEQYF

d_call: NA
j_call: TRBJ2-5
clone_size: few
v_call: TRBV5-1
cdr3_nt: TGCGCCAGCAGCACAGGGCCGGGGGTAGAGACCCAGTACTTC
cdr3_aa: CASSTGPGVETQYF

d_call: NA
j_call: TRBJ2-7
clone_size: NA
v_call: TRBV14
cdr3_nt: TGTGCCAGCAGCTTCCCGGGGACGATCGAGCAGTACTTC
cdr3_aa: CASSFPGTIEQYF

d_call: TRBD1
j_call: TRBJ2-1
clone_size: many
v_call: TRBV12-3/TRBV12-4
cdr3_nt: TGTGCCAGCAGCCAGACAGGGGGCGCCTACAATGAGCAGTTCTTC
cdr3_aa: CASSQTGGAYNEQFF

d_call: NA
j_call: TRBJ2-7
clone_size: few
v_call: TRBV7-9
cdr3_nt: TGTGCCAGCAGCCACGGCGGCGGTCATGACTTC
cdr3_aa: CASSHGGGHDF